The source of this T cell receptor beta chain is a study of T cells in localized non-small cell lung cancer. Turning to this clone: Its antigen is not identified.

Measured with immunoSEQ multiplex PCR; TCRdb has only the in-frame clones, and not every one. The table lists around 91,000 clones, 80% to 90% of them singletons. Findings of the study overall: Density of T cells in blood, when higher, went with longer overall survival. A single tumor region was sequenced, leaving heterogeneity possible. Of the tissues analyzed, uninvolved adjacent lung showed maximal T cell clonality, greater than tumor.

This sequence was found in a man aged 40 to 70 with stage I squamous cell lung carcinoma. The material sequenced was peripheral blood, taken before any cancer treatment.

The CDR3 loop reads CASSPWGGNQPQHF. DNA of the CDR3: TGTGCCAGCAGTCCGTGGGGGGGCAATCAGCCCCAGCATTTT. The chain employs TRBV27 and TRBJ1-5; tentative D call: TRBD1 (5 bases). Germline V gene lookup returns CDR1 MNHEY and CDR2 SMNVEV (reference sequence). The CDR3 loop spans 14 amino acids. V was trimmed by 5 bases and J by 2 bases, leaving 10 bases between them.